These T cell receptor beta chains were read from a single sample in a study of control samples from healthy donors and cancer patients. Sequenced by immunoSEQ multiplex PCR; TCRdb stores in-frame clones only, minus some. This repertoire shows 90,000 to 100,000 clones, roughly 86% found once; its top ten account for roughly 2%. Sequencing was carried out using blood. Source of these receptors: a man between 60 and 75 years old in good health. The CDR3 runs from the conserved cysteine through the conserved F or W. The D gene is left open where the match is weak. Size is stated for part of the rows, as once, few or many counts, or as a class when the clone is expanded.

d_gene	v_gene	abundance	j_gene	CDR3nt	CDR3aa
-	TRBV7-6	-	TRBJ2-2	TGTGCCAGCAGCTTAGAAGCACCGTCTAGGAACACCGGGGAGCTGTTTTTT	CASSLEAPSRNTGELFF
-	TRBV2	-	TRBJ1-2	TGTGCCAGCAGCGCCCCCCCGGGCTATGGCTACACCTTC	CASSAPPGYGYTF
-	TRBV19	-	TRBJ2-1	TGTGCCTGCTGGGCTACCCCGGATGAGCAGTTCTTC	CACWATPDEQFF
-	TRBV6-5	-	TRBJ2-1	TGTGCCAGCAGTTACCTAAACGACAGGATCAATGAGCAGTTCTTC	CASSYLNDRINEQFF
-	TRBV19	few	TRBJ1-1	TGTGCCAGTAAGGAGGGGGTGTGGATCACTGAAGCTTTCTTT	CASKEGVWITEAFF
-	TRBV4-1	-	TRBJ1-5	TGCGCCAGCAGCCAAGCGGGACACCTCGGTCAGCCCCAGCATTTT	CASSQAGHLGQPQHF
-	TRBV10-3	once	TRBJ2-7	TGTGCCATCAGTGAGGGATCACATATCTCCTACGAGCAGTACTTC	CAISEGSHISYEQYF
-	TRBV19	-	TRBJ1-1	TGTGCCAGTAAGTGGAAGGGGATGAACACTGAAGCTTTCTTT	CASKWKGMNTEAFF
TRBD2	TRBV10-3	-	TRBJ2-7	TGTGCCATCAGTGAGGTCGGAAGCGGGGGGCGGAACTCCTACGAGCAGTACTTC	CAISEVGSGGRNSYEQYF
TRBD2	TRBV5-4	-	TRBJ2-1	TGTGCCAGCAGCTTGGCCCCTGCGGGGGGTTACAATGAGCAGTTCTTC	CASSLAPAGGYNEQFF
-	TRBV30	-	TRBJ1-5	TGTGCCTGGAGTGTCGTAGGGGGCAATCAGCCCCAGCATTTT	CAWSVVGGNQPQHF
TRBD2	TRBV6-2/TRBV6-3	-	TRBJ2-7	TGTGCCAGCAGTTACGGGACTAGCTCCTACGAGCAGTACTTC	CASSYGTSSYEQYF
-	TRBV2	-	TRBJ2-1	TGTGCCAGCAGGGACCAATTTTACAATGAGCAGTTCTTC	CASRDQFYNEQFF
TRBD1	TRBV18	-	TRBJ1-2	TGTGCCAGCTCACCACAGGACAGGGCCTATGGCTACACCTTC	CASSPQDRAYGYTF
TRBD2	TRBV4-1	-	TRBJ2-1	TGCGCCAGCAGCCAAGATTCCAGCGGGGGCCTCTACAATGAGCAGTTCTTC	CASSQDSSGGLYNEQFF
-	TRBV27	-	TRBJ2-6	TGTGCCAGCAGCATTAACCGGGGGGCCAACGTCCTGACTTTC	CASSINRGANVLTF
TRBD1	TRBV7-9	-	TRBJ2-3	TGTGCCAGCAAAGGACAGGGAGAAAGGGATACGCAGTATTTT	CASKGQGERDTQYF
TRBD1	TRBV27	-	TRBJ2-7	TGTGCCAGCAGCACCGGACAGGGGAGACCTCTCCGGGAGCAGTACTTC	CASSTGQGRPLREQYF
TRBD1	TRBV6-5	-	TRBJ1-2	TGTGCCAGCAGGACCGGGACAGGGTCCCTTGCTGGCTACACCTTC	CASRTGTGSLAGYTF
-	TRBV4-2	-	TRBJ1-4	TGTGCCAGCAGCCAAGCTCAGGGGAATAAGAATGAAAAACTGTTTTTT	CASSQAQGNKNEKLFF
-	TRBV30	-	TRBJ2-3	TGTGCCTGGAGTGAGGGGGGTACAGATACGCAGTATTTT	CAWSEGGTDTQYF
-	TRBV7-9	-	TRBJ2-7	TGTGCCAGCAGTTCCAACCCCCTCTACGAGCAGTACTTC	CASSSNPLYEQYF
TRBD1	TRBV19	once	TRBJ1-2	TGTGCCAGTACCCGGGGGGCAGGGGGCCTCCCCCTTAACTATGGCTACACCTTC	CASTRGAGGLPLNYGYTF
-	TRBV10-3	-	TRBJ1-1	TGTGCCATCAGTGAGTCGCCAGGACCGGCTTTCTTT	CAISESPGPAFF
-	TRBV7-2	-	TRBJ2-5	TGTGCCAGCAGCTTAAACAGCCAAGAGACCCAGTACTTC	CASSLNSQETQYF
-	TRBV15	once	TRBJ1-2	TGTGCCACCAGCAGAGATCGGGGCAGAGATATAGCTAACTATGGCTACACCTTC	CATSRDRGRDIANYGYTF
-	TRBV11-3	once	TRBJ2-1	TGTGCCAGCAGCCTCCAGGGCGGGGATGAGCAGTTCTTC	CASSLQGGDEQFF
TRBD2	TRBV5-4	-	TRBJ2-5	TGTGCCAGCAGCTTGGGACTAGCGCCTACCCAAGAGACCCAGTACTTC	CASSLGLAPTQETQYF
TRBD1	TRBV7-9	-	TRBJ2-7	TGTGCCAGCAGGCCACAGGGGGCCTACGAGCAGTACTTC	CASRPQGAYEQYF
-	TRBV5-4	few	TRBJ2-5	TGTGCCAGCAGCGCGACAGGACCCCAAGAGACCCAGTACTTC	CASSATGPQETQYF
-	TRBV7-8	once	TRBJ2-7	TGTGCCAGCAGCACGACTGGGTACGAGCAGTACTTC	CASSTTGYEQYF
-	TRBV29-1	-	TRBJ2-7	TGCAGCGCATGCCCCATCGGGGACGAGCAGTACTTC	CSACPIGDEQYF
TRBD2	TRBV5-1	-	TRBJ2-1	TGCGCCAGCAGCTTGGAGGGAGGGGTAGATGAGCAGTTCTTC	CASSLEGGVDEQFF
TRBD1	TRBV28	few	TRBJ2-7	TGTGCCAGCAGCCCTGCCGGGACAGGGAACCCCGGGCAGTACTTC	CASSPAGTGNPGQYF
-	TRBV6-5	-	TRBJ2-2	TGTGCCAGCAGGGGGAGGGGGGACAGCACCGGGGAGCTGTTTTTT	CASRGRGDSTGELFF
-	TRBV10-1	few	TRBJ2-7	TGCGCCAGCAGCTCCGGAGGCTACGAGCAGTACTTC	CASSSGGYEQYF
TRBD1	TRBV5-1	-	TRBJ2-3	TGCGCCAGCAGCGCGGGACAGGGGAGCACAGATACGCAGTATTTT	CASSAGQGSTDTQYF
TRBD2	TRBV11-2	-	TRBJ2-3	TGTGCCAGCAGCTTAGATGCGGGGGGGCTCGTAGATACGCAGTATTTT	CASSLDAGGLVDTQYF
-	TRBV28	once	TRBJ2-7	TGTGCCAGCAGCCCAATCCCCTTGCGGCAAGGTTACTTC	CASSPIPLRQGYF
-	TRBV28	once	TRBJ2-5	TGTGCCAGCAGTCACTTTGGGGGAGGTGAGACCCAGTACTTC	CASSHFGGGETQYF
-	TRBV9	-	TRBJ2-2	TGTGCCAGCAGCGTAGAGTCGGGGGCGGGCACCGGGGAGCTGTTTTTT	CASSVESGAGTGELFF
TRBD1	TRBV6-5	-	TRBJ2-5	TGTGCCAGCAGCCCAACAGGGGGGGAGACCCAGTACTTC	CASSPTGGETQYF
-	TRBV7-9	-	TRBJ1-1	TGTGCCAGCAGCTTACCGGCAGGGAAGGCTTTCTTT	CASSLPAGKAFF
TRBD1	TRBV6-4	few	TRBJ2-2	TGTGCCAGCAGAGTAACAGGGGAGTCCGGGGAGCTGTTTTTT	CASRVTGESGELFF
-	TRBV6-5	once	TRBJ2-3	TGTGCCAGCAGGAGACCCGGAACAGATACGCAGTATTTT	CASRRPGTDTQYF
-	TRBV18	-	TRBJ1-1	TGTGCCAGCTCACCACCGGGGAGGCTTAACACTGAAGCTTTCTTT	CASSPPGRLNTEAFF
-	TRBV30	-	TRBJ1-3	TGTGCCTGGAGTCCAGGGGCTTCTGGAAACACCATATATTTT	CAWSPGASGNTIYF
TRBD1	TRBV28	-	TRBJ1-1	TGTGCCAGCAGTTCGGGACAGGGGGCGCGGGTGAACACTGAAGCTTTCTTT	CASSSGQGARVNTEAFF
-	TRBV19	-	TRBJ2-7	TGTGCCAGTAGAGAAGGACAGAAAAACCACGAGCAGTACTTC	CASREGQKNHEQYF
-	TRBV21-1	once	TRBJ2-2	TGTGCCAGCAGCAAAGTCGTCAGTAGCGGGGAGCTGTTTTTT	CASSKVVSSGELFF
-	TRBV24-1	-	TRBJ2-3	TGTGCCACCTCTTCCCGGGACCAGGGACCAGATACGCAGTATTTT	CATSSRDQGPDTQYF
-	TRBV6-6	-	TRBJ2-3	TGTGCCAGCAGTCCCCCCACAGATACGCAGTATTTT	CASSPPTDTQYF